The T cell receptor (beta chain) described here comes from a study of T cell changes during pregnancy in multiple sclerosis. Libraries were prepared by immunoSEQ multiplex PCR; TCRdb keeps only in-frame clonotypes and omits some of them. Of approximately 58,000 clones listed, around 93% are singletons. The CDR3 length is 15 residues. Germline V CDR1 and CDR2: LGHNA, YSLEER. J lost 6 bases, V lost 8 bases, and 11 bases had no gene match. The TCR sequence derives from a female donor in good health, enrolled as a control in a pregnancy study. The sequenced sample was peripheral blood, obtained in the second trimester of pregnancy. The V and J genes are TRBV4-3 and TRBJ2-1; 9 bases line up with TRBD1. The CDR3 bases are TGCGCCAGCTGTCGGGGGACAGGGAATGTCAATGAGCAGTTCTTC. It yields the protein CASCRGTGNVNEQFF.